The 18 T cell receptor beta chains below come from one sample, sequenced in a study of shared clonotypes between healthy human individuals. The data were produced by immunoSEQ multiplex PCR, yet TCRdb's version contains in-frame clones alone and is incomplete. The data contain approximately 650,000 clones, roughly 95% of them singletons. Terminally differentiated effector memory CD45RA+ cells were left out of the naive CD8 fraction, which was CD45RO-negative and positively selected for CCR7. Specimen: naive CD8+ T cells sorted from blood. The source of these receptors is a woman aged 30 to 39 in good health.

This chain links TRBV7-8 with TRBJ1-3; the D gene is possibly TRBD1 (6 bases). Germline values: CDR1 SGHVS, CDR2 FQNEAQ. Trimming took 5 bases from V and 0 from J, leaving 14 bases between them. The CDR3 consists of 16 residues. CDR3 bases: TGTGCCAGCAGCCTGGGGACAACACCCTCTGGAAACACCATATATTTT. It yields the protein CASSLGTTPSGNTIYF.

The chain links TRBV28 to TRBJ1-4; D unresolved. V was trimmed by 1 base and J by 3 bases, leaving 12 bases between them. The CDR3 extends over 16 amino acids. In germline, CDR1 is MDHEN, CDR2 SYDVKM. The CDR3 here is CASSLLGGDSNEKLFF. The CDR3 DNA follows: TGTGCCAGCAGTTTATTGGGTGGAGATTCTAATGAAAAACTGTTTTTT.

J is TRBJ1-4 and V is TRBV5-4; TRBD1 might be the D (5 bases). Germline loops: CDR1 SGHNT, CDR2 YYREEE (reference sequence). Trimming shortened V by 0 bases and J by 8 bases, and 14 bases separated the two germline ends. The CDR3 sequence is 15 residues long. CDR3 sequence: CASSLGMDRGEKLFF. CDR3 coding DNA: TGTGCCAGCAGCTTGGGCATGGATCGGGGGGAAAAACTGTTTTTT. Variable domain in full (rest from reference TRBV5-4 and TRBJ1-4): ETGVTQSPTHLIKTRGQQVTLRCSSQSGHNTVSWYQQALGQGPQFIFQYYREEENGRGNFPPRFSGLQFPNYSSELNVNALELDDSALYLCASSLGMDRGEKLFFGSGTQLSVL.

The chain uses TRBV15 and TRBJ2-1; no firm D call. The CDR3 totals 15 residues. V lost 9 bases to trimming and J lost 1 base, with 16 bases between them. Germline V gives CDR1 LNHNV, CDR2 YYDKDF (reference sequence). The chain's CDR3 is CATKHDSSSYNEQFF. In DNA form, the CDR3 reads TGTGCCACGAAACACGACTCTTCTTCCTACAATGAGCAGTTCTTC.

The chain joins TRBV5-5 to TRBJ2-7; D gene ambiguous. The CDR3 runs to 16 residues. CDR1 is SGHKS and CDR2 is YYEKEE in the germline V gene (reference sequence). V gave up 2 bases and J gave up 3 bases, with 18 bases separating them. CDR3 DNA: TGTGCCAGCAGCTTATCCCCCCCCGGCGGCTTCTACGAGCAGTACTTC. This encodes CASSLSPPGGFYEQYF. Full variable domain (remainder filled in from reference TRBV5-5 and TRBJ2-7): DAGVTQSPTHLIKTRGQQVTLRCSPISGHKSVSWYQQVLGQGPQFIFQYYEKEERGRGNFPDRFSARQFPNYSSELNVNALLLGDSALYLCASSLSPPGGFYEQYFGPGTRLTVT.

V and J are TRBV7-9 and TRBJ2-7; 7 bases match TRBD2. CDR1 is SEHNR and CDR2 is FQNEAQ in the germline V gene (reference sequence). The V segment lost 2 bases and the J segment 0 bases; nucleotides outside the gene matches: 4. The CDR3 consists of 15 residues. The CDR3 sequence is CASSLSSSGSYEQYF. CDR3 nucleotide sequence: TGTGCCAGCAGCTTATCGTCTAGCGGCTCCTACGAGCAGTACTTC.

The CDR3 DNA follows: TGTGCCAGCAGCCAAGATGGACTAGTTAGCAATGAGCAGTTCTTC. Its translation: CASSQDGLVSNEQFF. This rearrangement joins TRBV4-2 to TRBJ2-1; 7 bases map to TRBD2. Germline V gene lookup returns CDR1 LGHNA and CDR2 YNFKEQ. This CDR3 has 15 residues. V was pared by 0 bases and J by 6 bases, with 5 bases of the junction left unmatched.

CDR3 sequence reads: CASSSGTGGKTQHF. As DNA, the CDR3 is TGTGCCAGCAGCTCCGGGACAGGGGGTAAGACCCAGCATTTT. V usage is TRBV27 and J usage is TRBJ1-5; 11 bases are shared with TRBD1. Germline values: CDR1 MNHEY, CDR2 SMNVEV (reference sequence). The J segment lost 11 bases and the V segment lost 6 bases, leaving 9 bases of the junction unmatched. This CDR3 has 14 amino acids.

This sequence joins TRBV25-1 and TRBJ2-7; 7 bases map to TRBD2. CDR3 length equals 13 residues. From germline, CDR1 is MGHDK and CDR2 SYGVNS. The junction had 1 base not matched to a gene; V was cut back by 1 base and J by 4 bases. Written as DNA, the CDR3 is TGTGCCAGCAGTGAATCGGGAGGATACGAGCAGTACTTC. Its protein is CASSESGGYEQYF.

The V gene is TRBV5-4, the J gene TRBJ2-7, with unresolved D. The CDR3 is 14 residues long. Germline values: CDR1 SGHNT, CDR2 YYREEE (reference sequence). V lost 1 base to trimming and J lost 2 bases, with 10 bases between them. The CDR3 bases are TGTGCCAGCAGCTTGTTCGTGGGCCCCTACGAGCAGTACTTC. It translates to CASSLFVGPYEQYF.

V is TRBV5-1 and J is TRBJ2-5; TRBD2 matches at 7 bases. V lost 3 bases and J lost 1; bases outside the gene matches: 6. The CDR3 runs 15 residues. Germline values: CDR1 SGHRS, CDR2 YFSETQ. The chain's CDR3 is CASSSERDSQETQYF. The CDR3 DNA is TGCGCCAGCAGCTCTGAGCGGGACTCCCAAGAGACCCAGTACTTC.

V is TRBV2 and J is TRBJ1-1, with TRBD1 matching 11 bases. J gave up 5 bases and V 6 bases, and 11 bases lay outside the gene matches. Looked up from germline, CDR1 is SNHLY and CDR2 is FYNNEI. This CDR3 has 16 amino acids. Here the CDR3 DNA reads TGTGCCAGCAGAGACGAGGACAGGGGGCGTGTAACTGAAGCTTTCTTT. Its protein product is CASRDEDRGRVTEAFF.

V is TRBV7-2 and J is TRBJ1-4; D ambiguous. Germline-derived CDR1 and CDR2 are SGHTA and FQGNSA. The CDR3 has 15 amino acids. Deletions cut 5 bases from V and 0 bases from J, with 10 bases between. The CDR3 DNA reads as TGTGCCAGCAGCCCATTAGTCACAACTAATGAAAAACTGTTTTTT. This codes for CASSPLVTTNEKLFF.

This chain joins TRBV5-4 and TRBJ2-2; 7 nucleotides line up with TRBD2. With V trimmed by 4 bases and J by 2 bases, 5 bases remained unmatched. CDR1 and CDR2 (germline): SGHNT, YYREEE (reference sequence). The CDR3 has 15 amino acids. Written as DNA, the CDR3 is TGTGCCAGCAGCAACCCTAGCGGCAACACCGGGGAGCTGTTTTTT. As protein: CASSNPSGNTGELFF.

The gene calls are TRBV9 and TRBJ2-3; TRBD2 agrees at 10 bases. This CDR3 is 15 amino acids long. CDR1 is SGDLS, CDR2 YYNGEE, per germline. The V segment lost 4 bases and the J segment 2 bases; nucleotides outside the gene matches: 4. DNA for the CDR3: TGTGCCAGCAGCCCTAGCGGGAGCACCACAGATACGCAGTATTTT. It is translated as CASSPSGSTTDTQYF.

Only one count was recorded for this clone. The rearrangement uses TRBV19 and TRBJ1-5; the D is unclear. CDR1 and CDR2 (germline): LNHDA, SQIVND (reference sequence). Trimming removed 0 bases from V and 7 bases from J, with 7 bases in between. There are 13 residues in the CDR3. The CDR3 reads CASSIDGEQPQHF. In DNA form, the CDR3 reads TGTGCCAGTAGTATAGACGGGGAACAGCCCCAGCATTTT.

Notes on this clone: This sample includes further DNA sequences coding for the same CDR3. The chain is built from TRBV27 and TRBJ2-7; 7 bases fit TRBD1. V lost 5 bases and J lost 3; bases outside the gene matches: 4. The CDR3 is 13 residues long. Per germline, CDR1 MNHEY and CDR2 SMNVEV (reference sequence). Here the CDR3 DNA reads TGTGCCAGCAGTCATGGGACAGACTACGAGCAGTACTTC. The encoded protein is CASSHGTDYEQYF.

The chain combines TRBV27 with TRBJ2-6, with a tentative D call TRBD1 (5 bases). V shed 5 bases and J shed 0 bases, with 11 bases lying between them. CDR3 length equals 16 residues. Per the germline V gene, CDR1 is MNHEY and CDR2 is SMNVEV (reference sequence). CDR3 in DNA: TGTGCCAGCAGTCGACAGTTGTTCTCTGGGGCCAACGTCCTGACTTTC. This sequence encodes CASSRQLFSGANVLTF.